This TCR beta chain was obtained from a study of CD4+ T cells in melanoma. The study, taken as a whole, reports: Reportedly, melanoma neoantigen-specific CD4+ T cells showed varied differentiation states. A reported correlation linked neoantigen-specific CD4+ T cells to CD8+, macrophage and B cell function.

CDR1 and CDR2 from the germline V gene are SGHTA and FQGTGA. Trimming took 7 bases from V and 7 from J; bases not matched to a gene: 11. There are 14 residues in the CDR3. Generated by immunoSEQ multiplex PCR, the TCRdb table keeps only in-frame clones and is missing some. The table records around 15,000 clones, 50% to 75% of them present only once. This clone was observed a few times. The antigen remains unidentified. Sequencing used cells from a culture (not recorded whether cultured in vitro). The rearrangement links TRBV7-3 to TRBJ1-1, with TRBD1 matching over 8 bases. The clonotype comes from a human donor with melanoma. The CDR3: CASKLNSGGGEAFF. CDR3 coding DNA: TGTGCCAGCAAGCTTAATTCAGGGGGCGGTGAAGCTTTCTTT.